A single sample is the source of the 18 T cell receptor beta chains below, sequenced in a study of T-cell memory formation after mild COVID-19. A single record per CDR3 protein comes from TCRdb applying MiXCR to the 5' RACE reads. The profile shows hundreds of thousands of distinct CDR3 sequences, approximately 16% of them singletons. The sample consisted of PBMCs or a T cell subset sorted from them (not recorded which). Receptor source: a man aged 18 to 30 who had mild COVID-19 (a few samples of this study predate the infection). Cell type and time point are not known.

This clonotype was detected a few times. V and J are TRBV4-1 and TRBJ2-4, with D possibly TRBD1 on 6 matching bases. The CDR3 has 14 residues. Germline V gene data show CDR1 as MGHRA and CDR2 as YSYEKL. Trimming shortened V by 1 base and J by 6 bases, and 10 bases separated the two germline ends. Here the CDR3 DNA reads TGCGCCAGCAGCCAAGGGACAGAACTAAACATTCAGTACTTC. It is translated as CASSQGTELNIQYF.

The chain's CDR3 is CASSLQRGETDTQYF. The DNA of the CDR3 is TGTGCCAGCAGCTTACAGCGGGGGGAAACAGATACGCAGTATTTT. The J gene is TRBJ2-3, the V gene TRBV7-2, with 9 bases aligning to TRBD2. The CDR3 totals 15 residues. With V trimmed by 2 bases and J by 3 bases, 3 bases remained unmatched. Germline V lookup: CDR1 SGHTA, CDR2 FQGNSA.

This rearrangement joins TRBV11-2 to TRBJ1-6; tentatively, D is TRBD1 (5 bases). Germline loops: CDR1 SGHAT, CDR2 FQNNGV. The length of the CDR3 is 18 residues. V dropped 5 bases and J dropped 7 bases, with 24 bases sitting between them. In DNA form, the CDR3 reads TGTGCCAGCAGCCCCCAAATACAACTGGGGCTACGGAATTCACCCCTCCACTTT. It yields the protein CASSPQIQLGLRNSPLHF.

This clonotype was counted between two and nine times. This chain joins TRBV7-2 and TRBJ1-2; D is unresolved. The germline gives CDR1 SGHTA, CDR2 FQGNSA. The CDR3 length is 14 residues. V was trimmed by 4 bases and J by 4 bases, leaving 13 bases between them. The CDR3: CASSSYEAIYGYTF. CDR3 DNA: TGTGCCAGCAGCTCGTACGAGGCTATCTATGGCTACACCTTC.

This clonotype was detected only a few times. The chain links TRBV4-1 to TRBJ1-2; D is undetermined. Germline assignment: CDR1 MGHRA and CDR2 YSYEKL. This CDR3 has 15 amino acids. V lost 0 bases to trimming and J lost 5 bases, with 13 bases between them. The CDR3 region has the DNA TGCGCCAGCAGCCAAGATTCGAGGGAGCGGTATGGCTACACCTTC. It yields the protein CASSQDSRERYGYTF.

This clonotype was recorded a few times. This rearrangement joins TRBV4-1 to TRBJ1-1, with 10 bases aligning to TRBD1. Germline V gene data show CDR1 as MGHRA and CDR2 as YSYEKL. The V gene end was trimmed by 1 base and the J gene end by 5 bases; junction bases not matched to a gene: 4. The CDR3 consists of 15 residues. This CDR3 reads CASSQGGQGWTEAFF. CDR3 DNA: TGCGCCAGCAGCCAAGGGGGACAGGGGTGGACTGAAGCTTTCTTT.

CDR3 coding DNA: TGTGCCACCAGCAGAGGAAACACCCAAGAGACCCAGTACTTC. It is translated as CATSRGNTQETQYF. This chain links TRBV15 with TRBJ2-5; no clear D gene. The V and J ends lost 1 base and 1 base respectively, with 7 bases between them. The CDR3 has 14 residues. Germline-derived CDR1 and CDR2 are LNHNV and YYDKDF (reference sequence).

V usage is TRBV5-1 and J usage is TRBJ1-4; TRBD1 agrees at 8 bases. V lost 4 bases and J lost 8; bases outside the gene matches: 7. This CDR3 has 14 residues. Germline-derived CDR1 and CDR2 are SGHRS and YFSETQ. CDR3 protein: CASSQGTGGEKLFF. The DNA for the CDR3 is TGCGCCAGCAGCCAGGGGACAGGAGGGGAAAAACTGTTTTTT.

This clonotype was observed a few times. The CDR3 region has the DNA TGTGCCAGCGGTGCCGGGGGCCCAGAGACCCAGTACTTC. Residues: CASGAGGPETQYF. The chain is built from TRBV28 and TRBJ2-5; either TRBD1 or TRBD2 may supply D (6 bases each). V lost 8 bases, J lost 4 bases, and 14 bases lay in between. The CDR3 runs 13 residues. Germline CDR1 and CDR2: MDHEN and SYDVKM.

A few counts support this clonotype. The rearrangement uses TRBV4-2 and TRBJ2-5; 8 bases map to TRBD2. The CDR3 covers 17 residues. The junction had 10 bases not matched to a gene; V was cut back by 0 bases and J by 4 bases. Germline lookup yields CDR1 LGHNA and CDR2 YNFKEQ. CDR3 bases: TGTGCCAGCAGCCAAGATATGGATAGCGGGGACCGAGAGACCCAGTACTTC. Translating gives CASSQDMDSGDRETQYF.

This clonotype was found many times. The chain employs TRBV27 and TRBJ2-1; D unclear. Per the germline V gene, CDR1 is MNHEY and CDR2 is SMNVEV (reference sequence). V was pared by 3 bases and J by 1 base, with 10 bases between. The CDR3 totals 15 residues. The CDR3: CASSFGLGSYNEQFF. CDR3 nucleotide sequence: TGTGCCAGCAGTTTCGGGCTAGGGTCCTACAATGAGCAGTTCTTC.

This clonotype was detected only a few times. V usage is TRBV10-3 and J usage is TRBJ2-6; maybe TRBD1 (7 bases). The CDR3 extends over 16 amino acids. V shed 6 bases and J shed 0 bases, with 12 bases lying between them. Germline-derived CDR1 and CDR2 are ENHRY and SYGVKD. CDR3 sequence reads: CAIRTGTSSGANVLTF. The DNA for the CDR3 is TGTGCCATCAGGACAGGGACTTCCTCTGGGGCCAACGTCCTGACTTTC.

The rearrangement joins TRBV5-1 to TRBJ1-5; TRBD1 agrees at 8 bases. The ends lost 5 bases at V and 5 bases at J; junction bases unmatched: 15. Germline CDR1 SGHRS, CDR2 YFSETQ. This CDR3 contains 17 residues. Here the CDR3 reads CASRPPGGIQGDQPQHF. CDR3 bases: TGCGCCAGCAGACCTCCCGGGGGTATACAGGGGGATCAGCCCCAGCATTTT.

The CDR3 loop reads CASSYSMNEQFF. As DNA, the CDR3 is TGTGCCAGCAGTTACTCTATGAATGAGCAGTTCTTC. The V call is TRBV6-2 or TRBV6-3, the J call TRBJ2-1; D unresolved. Germline CDR1 reads MNHEY; CDR2 reads SVGEGT. The length of the CDR3 is 12 residues. Deletions cut 0 bases from V and 7 bases from J, with 4 bases between.

In its sample, this clonotype was seen many times. The J gene is TRBJ2-4, the V gene TRBV6-6; no firm D call. In germline, CDR1 is MNHNY, CDR2 SVGAGI (reference sequence). CDR3 length equals 12 residues. V was cut by 5 bases and J by 7 bases, with 9 bases left in between. CDR3 sequence: CASSPSPNIQYF. DNA of the CDR3: TGTGCCAGCAGTCCGAGTCCGAACATTCAGTACTTC.

This sequence joins TRBV5-1 and TRBJ2-5; 11 bases map to TRBD1. Germline V lookup: CDR1 SGHRS, CDR2 YFSETQ. This CDR3 is 14 amino acids long. Trimming took 4 bases from V and 4 from J; bases not matched to a gene: 3. CDR3 in DNA: TGCGCCAGCAGCGGCGGGACAGGGGGAGAGACCCAGTACTTC. Amino acids: CASSGGTGGETQYF.

CDR3 amino acids: CAWSSPERSGQYF. CDR3 nucleotides: TGTGCCTGGAGTTCCCCGGAAAGGTCCGGGCAGTACTTC. This chain joins TRBV30 and TRBJ2-7; no clear D. Germline V gives CDR1 GTSNPN, CDR2 SVGIG (reference sequence). V lost 2 bases and J lost 9, with 17 bases in between. This CDR3 is built from 13 residues.

The genes are TRBV2 and TRBJ1-4; D uncertain. Trimming removed 8 bases from V and 7 bases from J, with 11 bases in between. The CDR3 sequence is 12 residues long. CDR1 SNHLY and CDR2 FYNNEI come from the germline V gene. As DNA, the CDR3 is TGTGCCAGCTCCGACGGTGGTGAAAAACTGTTTTTT. Amino acids: CASSDGGEKLFF.